The rows below give T cell receptor beta chains drawn from one sample of a study of T cells in Graves' hyperthyroidism and ophthalmopathy. MiXCR, applied by TCRdb to the multiplex PCR reads, yields one record per CDR3 protein. Among over 300,000 distinct CDR3 sequences listed, roughly 13% were seen once. The material sequenced was blood. The receptors originated from a woman aged 40 to 50 with Graves' ophthalmopathy. CDR3s include the opening cysteine and the closing phenylalanine or tryptophan. A D gene is named only where the DNA matches it firmly. Where a row states a size, it is once, few, many or the class of an expanded clone; other rows omit it.

CDR3nt	CDR3aa	d_gene	abundance	v_gene	j_gene
TGCAGTGCTAGATTGGGGGAGGGGAGGAGTGAAAAACTGTTTTTT	CSARLGEGRSEKLFF	.	.	TRBV20-1	TRBJ1-4
TGTGCCAGCAGCCAGAGGGCCTCTGGAAACACCATATATTTT	CASSQRASGNTIYF	.	.	TRBV3-1	TRBJ1-3
TGCGCCAGCAGCTTGCGGACAGGGGGCAATTCACCCCTCCACTTT	CASSLRTGGNSPLHF	TRBD1	many	TRBV5-1	TRBJ1-6
TGTGCCAGCAGCCACCAGACCGTACCGGGTGGCTACACCTTC	CASSHQTVPGGYTF	.	.	TRBV12-3/TRBV12-4	TRBJ1-2
TGTGCCAGCAGTTTGGTCCAGAACACTGAAGCTTTCTTT	CASSLVQNTEAFF	.	many	TRBV28	TRBJ1-1
TGTGCCAGCAGCTTGGGACTAGCGGGCAACAATGAGCAGTTCTTC	CASSLGLAGNNEQFF	TRBD2	many	TRBV7-9	TRBJ2-1
TGTGCCACGAAGAGCCCAGAGTCTGGGGCCAACGTCCTGACTTTC	CATKSPESGANVLTF	.	.	TRBV15	TRBJ2-6
TGTGCCAGCAGACCGGGACAATACAATGAGCAGTTCTTC	CASRPGQYNEQFF	.	many	TRBV2	TRBJ2-1
TGTGCCAGCAGGTCCGGAGACCAACTTGGGGCTTTCTTT	CASRSGDQLGAFF	.	many	TRBV12-3/TRBV12-4	TRBJ1-1
TGTGCCAGCAGCTCAAGGGGACTAGCGGGAGCTTGGAGCACAGATACGCAGTATTTT	CASSSRGLAGAWSTDTQYF	TRBD2	.	TRBV6-2/TRBV6-3	TRBJ2-3
TGCGCCAGCAGCCCGCCGGCTAGATCCTACGAGCAGTACTTC	CASSPPARSYEQYF	.	.	TRBV4-1	TRBJ2-7
TGTGCCACGTTTAACAGGGCGGGCTATGGCTACACCTTC	CATFNRAGYGYTF	.	many	TRBV10-3	TRBJ1-2
TGTGCCAGCAGTTCCCGCGGGGCAACAAGCTCCTACAATGAGCAGTTCTTC	CASSSRGATSSYNEQFF	.	.	TRBV6-9	TRBJ2-1
TGTGCCAGCAGTGAAGTGGAAGAGGGTGAGAACACTGAAGCTTTCTTT	CASSEVEEGENTEAFF	.	many	TRBV6-1	TRBJ1-1
TGTGCCAGCAGCTTAGCCGGGACGGGACGACCCGGGGAGCTGTTTTTT	CASSLAGTGRPGELFF	.	many	TRBV7-2	TRBJ2-2
TGTGCCAGCAGTGAATCAACCGGGACAGGGTCCTACGAGCAGTACTTC	CASSESTGTGSYEQYF	TRBD1	many	TRBV6-1	TRBJ2-7
TGTGCCAGCGGGGAGTGGGGTGTGAGTTCACCCCTCCACTTT	CASGEWGVSSPLHF	.	few	TRBV5-6	TRBJ1-6
TGTGCCAGCAGGGGGAGGACGGGGCCCACCGGGGAGCTGTTTTTT	CASRGRTGPTGELFF	.	few	TRBV27	TRBJ2-2
TGCAGTGCTAGAGACGGCCTCCGGGACGGCCTATTAGGGGGCTACACCTTC	CSARDGLRDGLLGGYTF	.	few	TRBV20-1	TRBJ1-2
TGTGCCAGTAGTATGAGGGGACAGGGTTTCGGGGAGCTGTTTTTT	CASSMRGQGFGELFF	TRBD1	many	TRBV19	TRBJ2-2
TGCAGTGCTAGAGTTAGGACAGGCTACGAGCAGTACTTC	CSARVRTGYEQYF	TRBD1	many	TRBV20-1	TRBJ2-7
TGTGCCAGCTCATCAGGACTAGCGGGAGTGTTTGAGCAGTTCTTC	CASSSGLAGVFEQFF	TRBD2	many	TRBV18	TRBJ2-1
TGTGCCAGCAGGGGGGCCCCCGGGAGTTCAAAAAACATTCAGTACTTC	CASRGAPGSSKNIQYF	.	.	TRBV28	TRBJ2-4
TGCGCCAGCAGCTTGGCCCGGGGTGTGAGAAACAATGAGCAGTTCTTC	CASSLARGVRNNEQFF	.	.	TRBV5-1	TRBJ2-1
TGTGCCAGCAGCCCGTTCACTGAAGCTTTCTTT	CASSPFTEAFF	.	many	TRBV2	TRBJ1-1
TGTGCCACCGGGACTAGCAGCCAAGAGACCCAGTACTTC	CATGTSSQETQYF	TRBD2	.	TRBV24-1	TRBJ2-5
TGCGCCAGCAGCTTGGTGTCGACGACCTTGTACGAGCAGTACTTC	CASSLVSTTLYEQYF	.	many	TRBV5-1	TRBJ2-7
TGTGCCAGCACCATGGGGGGGAGGCACTATGGCTACACCTTC	CASTMGGRHYGYTF	.	.	TRBV6-1	TRBJ1-2
TGTGCCAGCAGCGGGGGGACACTCGCGAACACCGGGGAGCTGTTTTTT	CASSGGTLANTGELFF	.	.	TRBV7-9	TRBJ2-2